The entry below describes one T cell receptor (beta chain). This sample is part of a study of Ad26.COV2.S vaccination and SARS-CoV-2 variants. As for treatment: 19 received Ad26.COV2.S at low or high dose, single or two shots; about 5 received placebo; per-sample allocation not given. Sampling occurred on day 63 after the first vaccine or placebo injection. Assay: immunoSEQ multiplex PCR; the TCRdb copy retains only in-frame clones and omits some. The sample has roughly 420,000 clones, nearly 90% seen once. The CDR3 runs 16 residues. Trimming removed 6 bases from V and 2 bases from J, with 18 bases in between. Germline V gives CDR1 MNHEY, CDR2 SMNVEV (reference sequence).

This sequence was found in a person aged 18-60 years who received the Ad26.COV2.S COVID-19 vaccine or a placebo. The genes are TRBV27 and TRBJ2-3; D could derive from TRBD1 or TRBD2 (5 bases each). The material sequenced was peripheral blood, taken in a trial of Ad26.COV2.S vaccine versus placebo. CDR3 residues: CASRPLPRDATDTQYF. CDR3 bases: TGTGCCAGCAGGCCGCTTCCCCGGGACGCCACAGATACGCAGTATTTT.